This record covers a single T cell receptor (beta chain). This clonotype was observed a handful of times. Its antigen target is currently unknown. No per-base quality is available; no much larger clone lies one base away. The data were taken from a study of T cell repertoires in cytomegalovirus infection (dated by TCRdb to about 2019). Context from the whole study: Because public TCR beta signatures pointed to carriage of CMV infection together with the matching HLA type, the HLA type of each donor mattered for the analysis.

The instrument given in TCRdb is Illumina HiSeq 1500. In TCRdb, the public reads were trimmed at Q25 with fastp and aligned with MiXCR, with productive beta chains retained. Rows merge per CDR3 protein into single entries with the most common DNA and genes. This sample comprises 500,000 to 600,000 distinct CDR3 sequences, approximately 15% of them detected only once. The ten largest clones add up to around 25% of the sample. The study at large found these results: In both this cohort and an independent cohort of some 370 donors, the cumulative frequency of public TCR beta family members distinguished carriers of CMV infection plus the relevant HLA type. In the ex vivo response, HLA-C-restricted CMV-specific TCR beta clonotypes were dominant, and in two of eight donors the single most frequent clonotype came from this HLA-C-restricted group.

Reading the germline V gene gives CDR1 SQVTM and CDR2 ANQGSEA. At the junction V is shortened by 4 bases and J by 8 bases, with 8 bases in between. Measured from the cysteine to the phenylalanine, the CDR3 is 11 residues long. Only the CDR3 portion is preserved as DNA: 33 bases, with reading frame beginning at the first base. The specimen was CD8+ T cells from PBMCs. This TCR was sampled from a human donor in good health (CMV status not recorded). Some clones in this sample may be carry-over from other donors' samples. The chain links TRBV29-1 with TRBJ1-4, and the D gene may be TRBD1, 5 bases matching. For the CDR3, the sequence is CSVVGEEKLFF. The nucleotide sequence reads as follows: TGCAGCGTTGTAGGGGAGGAAAAACTGTTTTTT.